The 2 T cell receptor beta chains listed next were all sequenced from one sample in a study of early T cells in non-severe SARS-CoV-2 infection. TCRdb recomputed calls from the 5' RACE reads with MiXCR, one row per CDR3 protein. The sample records approximately 80,000 distinct CDR3 sequences, about 11% being singletons. The specimen was whole blood, collected at baseline. The receptors shown here come from an adult who was a healthcare worker with PCR-confirmed SARS-CoV-2 infection or an uninfected control (not recorded which).

There are a few counts of this clonotype. This rearrangement joins TRBV28 to TRBJ1-1; D is ambiguous. The CDR3 totals 11 residues. Germline V gene sequence: CDR1 MDHEN, CDR2 SYDVKM. V lost 6 bases to trimming and J lost 6 bases, with 8 bases between them. CDR3 loop: CASRTWAEAFF. For the CDR3, the DNA is TGTGCCAGCAGGACCTGGGCTGAAGCTTTCTTT. Combining the CDR3 with reference TRBV28 and TRBJ1-1 gives the whole variable domain DVKVTQSSRYLVKRTGEKVFLECVQDMDHENMFWYRQDPGLGLRLIYFSYDVKMKEKGDIPEGYSVSREKKERFSLILESASTNQTSMYLCASRTWAEAFFGQGTRLTVV.

This clonotype was seen only a few times. V usage is TRBV6-5 and J usage is TRBJ1-1; 7 bases align to TRBD1. The CDR3 length is 15 residues. The V and J ends lost 0 bases and 6 bases, in that order; junction bases with no gene match: 7. Germline values: CDR1 MNHEY, CDR2 SVGAGI. CDR3 region: CASSYSRQGVSEAFF. DNA of the CDR3: TGTGCCAGCAGTTACTCGAGGCAGGGGGTCTCTGAAGCTTTCTTT.